The T cell receptor beta chain under discussion was sequenced for a study of blood T cell repertoires in COVID-19. About the study: Acute and convalescent COVID-19 specimens originated in the United States, Italy and Spain.

The V and J ends lost 1 base and 5 bases respectively, with 13 bases between them. CDR3 length: 15 amino acids. The germline V gene has CDR1 SGHTA and CDR2 FQGNSA. Under the authors' procedure: Reference gene primer amplification gave estimated nucleated cell counts. Profiling relied on immunoSEQ multiplex PCR, and the TCRdb table lists in-frame clones only, not all of them. D and trimming were read from the DNA, whereas the V and J calls and clone size are those reported in that table. The sample lists approximately 130,000 clones, around 88% seen once, with around 16% in the top ten. Input material: peripheral blood. This TCR was sampled from a woman aged 50 to 60 who had recovered from COVID-19. The V call is TRBV7-2, the J call TRBJ2-3, with D possibly TRBD2 on 6 matching bases. CDR3 bases: TGTGCCAGCAGCTTAGGGGGGACCGGGGGAGATACGCAGTATTTT. It encodes CASSLGGTGGDTQYF. Full variable domain (rest looked up from reference TRBV7-2 and TRBJ2-3): GAGVSQSPSNKVTEKGKDVELRCDPISGHTALYWYRQSLGQGLEFLIYFQGNSAPDKSGLPSDRFSAERTGGSVSTLTIQRTQQEDSAVYLCASSLGGTGGDTQYFGPGTRLTVL.